Given below is one T cell receptor beta chain in context. 13 Jbeta primers and 60 Vbeta primers were used for the PCR. Method: immunoSEQ multiplex PCR; TCRdb's copy keeps in-frame clones and lacks some. In the table there are approximately 100,000 clones, about 83% of which are singletons. The sample belongs to a study of cytomegalovirus exposure and HLA in healthy donors. Trimming shortened V by 6 bases and J by 2 bases, and 10 bases separated the two germline ends. The CDR3 sequence is 13 residues long. The germline CDR1 and CDR2 sequences are LNHDA and SQIVND (reference sequence). The sample comprised PBMCs. The clonotype was recovered from a female donor in good health and CMV-seropositive. This chain joins TRBV19 and TRBJ1-2, with a weak D call TRBD1 (5 bases). The CDR3 region is CASRPTENYGYTF. CDR3 bases: TGTGCCAGTAGGCCGACAGAGAACTATGGCTACACCTTC.